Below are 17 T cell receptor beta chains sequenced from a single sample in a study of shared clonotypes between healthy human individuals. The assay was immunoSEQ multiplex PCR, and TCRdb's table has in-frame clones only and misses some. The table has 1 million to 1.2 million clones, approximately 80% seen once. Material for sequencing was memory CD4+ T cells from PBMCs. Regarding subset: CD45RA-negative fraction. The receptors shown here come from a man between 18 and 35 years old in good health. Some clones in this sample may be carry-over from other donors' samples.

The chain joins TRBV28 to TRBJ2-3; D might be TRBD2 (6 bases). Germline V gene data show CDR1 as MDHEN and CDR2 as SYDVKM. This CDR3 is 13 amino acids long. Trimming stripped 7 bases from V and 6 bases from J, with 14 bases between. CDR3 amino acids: CASKRASVDTQYF. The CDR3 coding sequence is TGTGCCAGCAAGCGGGCCTCCGTGGATACGCAGTATTTT.

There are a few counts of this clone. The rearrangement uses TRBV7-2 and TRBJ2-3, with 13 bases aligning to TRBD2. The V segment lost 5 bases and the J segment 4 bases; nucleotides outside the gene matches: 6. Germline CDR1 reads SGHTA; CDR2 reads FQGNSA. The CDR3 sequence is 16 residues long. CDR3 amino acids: CASSLGLAGVADTQYF. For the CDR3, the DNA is TGTGCCAGCAGCCTCGGACTAGCGGGAGTTGCAGATACGCAGTATTTT. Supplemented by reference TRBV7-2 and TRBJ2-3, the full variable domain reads GAGVSQSPSNKVTEKGKDVELRCDPISGHTALYWYRQSLGQGLEFLIYFQGNSAPDKSGLPSDRFSAERTGGSVSTLTIQRTQQEDSAVYLCASSLGLAGVADTQYFGPGTRLTVL.

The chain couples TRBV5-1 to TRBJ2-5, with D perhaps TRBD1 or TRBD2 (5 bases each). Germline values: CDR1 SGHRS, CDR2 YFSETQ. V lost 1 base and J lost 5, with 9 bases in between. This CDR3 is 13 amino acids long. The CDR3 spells CASSLPEGETQYF. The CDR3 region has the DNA TGCGCCAGCAGCTTGCCCGAGGGGGAGACCCAGTACTTC. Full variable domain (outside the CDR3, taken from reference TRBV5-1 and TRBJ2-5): KAGVTQTPRYLIKTRGQQVTLSCSPISGHRSVSWYQQTPGQGLQFLFEYFSETQRNKGNFPGRFSGRQFSNSRSEMNVSTLELGDSALYLCASSLPEGETQYFGPGTRLLVL.

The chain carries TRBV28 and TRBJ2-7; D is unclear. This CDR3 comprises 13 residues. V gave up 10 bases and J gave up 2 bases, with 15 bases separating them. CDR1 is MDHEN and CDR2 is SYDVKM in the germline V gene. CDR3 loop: CATDTQPTYEQYF. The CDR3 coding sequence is TGTGCCACCGATACGCAACCTACCTACGAGCAGTACTTC.

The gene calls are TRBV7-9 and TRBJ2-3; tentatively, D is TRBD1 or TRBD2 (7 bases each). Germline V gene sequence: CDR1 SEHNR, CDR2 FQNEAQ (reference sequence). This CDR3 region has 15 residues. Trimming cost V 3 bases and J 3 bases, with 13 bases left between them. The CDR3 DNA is TGTGCCAGCAGCTTCCAGGGGGGGAGAACAGATACGCAGTATTTT. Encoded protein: CASSFQGGRTDTQYF.

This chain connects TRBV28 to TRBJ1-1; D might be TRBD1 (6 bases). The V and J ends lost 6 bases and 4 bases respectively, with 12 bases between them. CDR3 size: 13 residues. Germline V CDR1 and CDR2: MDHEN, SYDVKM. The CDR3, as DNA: TGTGCCAGCAGCTTCCTAGGGGGCACTGAAGCTTTCTTT. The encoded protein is CASSFLGGTEAFF.

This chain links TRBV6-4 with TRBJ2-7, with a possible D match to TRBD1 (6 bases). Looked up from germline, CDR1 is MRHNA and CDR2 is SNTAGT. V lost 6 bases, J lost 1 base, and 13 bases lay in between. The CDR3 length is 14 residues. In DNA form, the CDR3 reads TGTGCCAGCAGACTCGGGACAATGTCCTACGAGCAGTACTTC. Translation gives CASRLGTMSYEQYF.

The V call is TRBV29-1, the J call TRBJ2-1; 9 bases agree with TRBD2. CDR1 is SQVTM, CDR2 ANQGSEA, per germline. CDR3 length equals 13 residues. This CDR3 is CTVGVSGSNEQFF. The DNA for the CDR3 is TGCACCGTGGGTGTTAGCGGGAGCAATGAGCAGTTCTTC.

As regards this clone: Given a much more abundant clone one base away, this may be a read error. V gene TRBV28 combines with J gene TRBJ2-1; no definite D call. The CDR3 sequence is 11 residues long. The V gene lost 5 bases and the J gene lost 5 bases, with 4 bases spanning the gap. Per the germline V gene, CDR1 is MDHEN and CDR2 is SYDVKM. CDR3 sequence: CASSVNNEQFF. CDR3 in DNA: TGTGCCAGCAGTGTTAACAATGAGCAGTTCTTC.

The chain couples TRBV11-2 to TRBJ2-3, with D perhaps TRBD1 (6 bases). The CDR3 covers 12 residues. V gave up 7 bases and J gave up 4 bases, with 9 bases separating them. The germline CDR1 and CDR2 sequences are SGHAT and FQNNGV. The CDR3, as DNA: TGTGCCAGCACCCGACAGGCAGATACGCAGTATTTT. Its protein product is CASTRQADTQYF.

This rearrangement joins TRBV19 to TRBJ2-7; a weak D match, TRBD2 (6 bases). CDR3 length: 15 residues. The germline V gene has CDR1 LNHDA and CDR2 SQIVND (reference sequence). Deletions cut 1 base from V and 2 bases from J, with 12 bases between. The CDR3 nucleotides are TGTGCCAGTAGTATAGTAGCGGCCCGAACCTACGAGCAGTACTTC. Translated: CASSIVAARTYEQYF.

For the CDR3, the DNA is TGCGCCAGCAGCCAAGGGACCTACGAGCAGTACTTC. Translation gives CASSQGTYEQYF. The chain has TRBV4-1 and TRBJ2-7; D gene ambiguous. V gave up 1 base and J gave up 2 bases, with 3 bases separating them. Germline CDR1 reads MGHRA; CDR2 reads YSYEKL. CDR3 length: 12 amino acids.

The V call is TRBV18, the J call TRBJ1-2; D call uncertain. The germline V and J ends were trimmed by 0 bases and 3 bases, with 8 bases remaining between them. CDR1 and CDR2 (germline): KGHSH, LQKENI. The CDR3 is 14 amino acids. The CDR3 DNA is TGTGCCAGCTCACCACCGTCCGAATACTATGGCTACACCTTC. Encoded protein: CASSPPSEYYGYTF.

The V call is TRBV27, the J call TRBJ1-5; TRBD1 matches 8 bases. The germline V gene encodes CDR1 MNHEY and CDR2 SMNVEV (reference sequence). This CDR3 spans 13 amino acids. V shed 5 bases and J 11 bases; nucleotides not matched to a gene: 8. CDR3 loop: CASSPDRVGAQHF. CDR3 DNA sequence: TGTGCCAGCAGTCCGGACAGGGTCGGGGCCCAGCATTTT.

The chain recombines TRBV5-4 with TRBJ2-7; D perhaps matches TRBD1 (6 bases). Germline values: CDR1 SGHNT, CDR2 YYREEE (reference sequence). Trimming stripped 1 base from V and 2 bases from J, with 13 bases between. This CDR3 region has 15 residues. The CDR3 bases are TGTGCCAGCAGCTTGTGGGGGCAGGGAGCCTACGAGCAGTACTTC. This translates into CASSLWGQGAYEQYF.

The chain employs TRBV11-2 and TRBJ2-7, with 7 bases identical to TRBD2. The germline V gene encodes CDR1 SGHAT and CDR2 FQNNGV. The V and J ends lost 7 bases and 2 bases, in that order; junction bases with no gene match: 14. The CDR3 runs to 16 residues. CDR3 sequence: CASTLTAPGGPYEQYF. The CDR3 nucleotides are TGTGCCAGCACCCTGACTGCACCGGGAGGACCCTACGAGCAGTACTTC. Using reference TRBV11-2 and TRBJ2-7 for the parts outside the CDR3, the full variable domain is EAGVAQSPRYKIIEKRQSVAFWCNPISGHATLYWYQQILGQGPKLLIQFQNNGVVDDSQLPKDRFSAERLKGVDSTLKIQPAKLEDSAVYLCASTLTAPGGPYEQYFGPGTRLTVT.

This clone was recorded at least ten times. CDR3 protein: CASGFPTSGRSTGELFF. The CDR3 DNA follows: TGTGCCAGCGGATTCCCCACTAGCGGGAGGAGCACCGGGGAGCTGTTTTTT. J is TRBJ2-2 and V is TRBV7-9; 12 bases match TRBD2. V was pared by 8 bases and J by 4 bases, with 11 bases of the junction left unmatched. The CDR3 runs to 17 residues. Germline V gene data show CDR1 as SEHNR and CDR2 as FQNEAQ (reference sequence).